This is a list of T cell receptor beta chains from one sample in a study of blood T cell repertoires in COVID-19. Method: immunoSEQ multiplex PCR; TCRdb's copy keeps in-frame clones and lacks some. The sample has about 440,000 clones, about nine tenths seen once. Sequencing was performed on PBMCs or T cells enriched from blood (not recorded which). All receptors derive from a man aged 18 to 30 who had recovered from COVID-19. Both conserved end residues are part of each CDR3. A D gene is named only where the DNA matches it firmly.

j_call	d_call	v_call	cdr3_aa
TRBJ1-4	-	TRBV19	CASKDSNEKLFF
TRBJ2-7	-	TRBV10-3	CASRRMADDSYEQYF
TRBJ2-1	TRBD2	TRBV9	CASSITGTTREQFF
TRBJ1-5	TRBD1	TRBV7-8	CASSGTAGQPQHF
TRBJ1-1	-	TRBV2	CASSDRGLGTEAFF
TRBJ2-3	TRBD1	TRBV9	CASSVSPGQGYGGDTQYF
TRBJ1-2	TRBD1	TRBV28	CASRIQGGRGYTF
TRBJ2-7	TRBD2	TRBV30	CAWSAMGLAGTYEQYF
TRBJ2-2	-	TRBV29-1	CSVEGPGHTGELFF
TRBJ1-3	-	TRBV5-1	CASSLGGQVVLSGNTIYF
TRBJ1-1	-	TRBV14	CASSQEPGLGTEAFF
TRBJ2-2	TRBD2	TRBV7-3	CASSLQGLAGELFF
TRBJ1-1	-	TRBV12-5	CASGLVAGPYEAFF
TRBJ2-7	TRBD1	TRBV6-6	CASIRNQLWDRRDYEQYF
TRBJ2-1	-	TRBV5-6	CASSLGGGSYNEQFF
TRBJ2-5	-	TRBV29-1	CSVIRGETQYF
TRBJ1-1	TRBD1	TRBV19	CAARDRDSPEAFF
TRBJ1-2	-	TRBV14	CASSPGLGTAEYYRGYTF
TRBJ2-1	TRBD1	TRBV9	CASSAQGVYNEQFF
TRBJ1-2	-	TRBV2	CASSGPLGREYGYTF
TRBJ2-3	TRBD2	TRBV25-1	CASSGTSRTDTQYF
TRBJ2-5	TRBD1	TRBV7-9	CASSLGQGKTQYF
TRBJ2-2	-	TRBV19	CASTPDRNTGELFF
TRBJ2-7	-	TRBV6-5	CASSYSRYEQYF
TRBJ1-5	TRBD1	TRBV2	CASRSVRDRRSMYSNQPQHF
TRBJ1-3	-	TRBV19	CASSGREGTHSGNTIYF
TRBJ2-5	TRBD1	TRBV24-1	CATRDTGVETQYF
TRBJ2-3	TRBD1	TRBV7-3	CASSLIGDRIPPDTQYF
TRBJ1-2	-	TRBV5-6	CASHERPGQASYGYTF
TRBJ2-7	TRBD2	TRBV18	CASSPYFGRAGGLYEQYF
TRBJ1-4	-	TRBV7-9	CASSLGQGSNEKLFF
TRBJ2-1	TRBD2	TRBV6-5	CASSYIGGSIGEQFF
TRBJ2-3	TRBD2	TRBV24-1	CATAQGGSGGTDTQYF
TRBJ1-1	TRBD1	TRBV28	CASSRQGRNTEAFF
TRBJ1-3	-	TRBV27	CASRDPGLSGNTIYF
TRBJ1-5	-	TRBV6-1	CASSEAGPSNQPQHF
TRBJ1-5	-	TRBV4-2	CASSQDLADNQPQHF